This T cell receptor beta chain is drawn from a study of CD8 T cells in Susac syndrome. Study conclusions and caveats: The TCR sequencing and HLA analysis in the study involved a relatively small number of individuals, as the study acknowledged.

Concerning this clonotype itself: The antigen is unknown.

RNA totalling about 0.45 to 1 ug underwent reverse transcription with random hexamers. Amplification of TCR beta CDR3 spanned 54 Vbeta and 13 Jbeta via immunoSEQ multiplex PCR. TCRdb reprocessed the immunoSEQ multiplex PCR reads with MiXCR, giving one entry per CDR3 protein. The table lists some 120,000 distinct CDR3 sequences, roughly 89% of them singletons, with around 0.25% in the top ten. CD8+ and CD4+ T cells from blood underwent TCR beta sequencing. Each multiple sclerosis control was a treatment-naive patient with relapsing-remitting disease that was either stable or active. This CDR3 has 15 residues. The germline V and J ends were trimmed by 4 bases and 0 bases, with 12 bases remaining between them. From germline, CDR1 is LNHDA and CDR2 SQIVND (reference sequence).

This TCR came from a human donor with multiple sclerosis. The rearrangement links TRBV19 to TRBJ1-1, with D hard to call. The specimen was CD8+ T cells from PBMCs. The CDR3 sequence: CASSTKVVMNTEAFF. CDR3 sequence (DNA): TGTGCCAGTAGTACCAAAGTAGTCATGAACACTGAAGCTTTCTTT.